This T cell receptor (beta chain) appears in the sequencing data of a study of blood T cell repertoires in COVID-19. As for the study in general: The origin of the acute and convalescent COVID-19 samples was the United States, Italy and Spain. The analysed material was cDNA or gDNA that came from T cells, B-cell-depleted T cells, or PBMCs.

Trimming cost V 0 bases and J 4 bases, with 8 bases left between them. The length of the CDR3 is 13 residues. Germline-derived CDR1 and CDR2 are GTSNPN and SVGIG (reference sequence). As processed by the authors: Amplified reference gene primers provided the basis for estimating nucleated cell counts. Only in-frame clones appear in the TCRdb table, and some are missing; sequencing was by immunoSEQ multiplex PCR. V and J calls plus clone size are reproduced from that table; the DNA served to infer D and trimming. The sample carries about 150,000 clones, roughly nine tenths recorded once. This TCR came from a woman aged 40-49 years with acute or convalescent COVID-19. Material for sequencing was peripheral blood. The rearrangement joins TRBV30 to TRBJ2-3; D unclear. The CDR3 spells CAWSVEHPDTQYF. The CDR3 DNA follows: TGTGCCTGGAGTGTAGAACACCCAGATACGCAGTATTTT. The full variable domain, with the rest looked up from reference TRBV30 and TRBJ2-3, is SQTIHQWPATLVQPVGSPLSLECTVEGTSNPNLYWYRQAAGRGLQLLFYSVGIGQISSEVPQNLSASRPQDRQFILSSKKLLLSDSGFYLCAWSVEHPDTQYFGPGTRLTVL.